This TCR beta chain came from a study of T cells in Graves' hyperthyroidism and ophthalmopathy. The CDR3 is 15 amino acids. Germline V gene lookup returns CDR1 MNHEY and CDR2 SVGEGT. V trimming: 2 bases; J trimming: 6 bases; junction bases outside the gene matches: 5. The table lists this clonotype with a few counts. The source material, RNA transcripts, was used to amplify TCR beta CDR3 regions. The TCR CDR3 first-round RT-PCR relied on the HTBI primer set. Each CDR3 protein is one row after TCRdb ran MiXCR on the multiplex PCR reads. Of roughly 570,000 distinct CDR3 sequences in the sample, less than 20% were seen once. The study defined stable Graves' hyperthyroidism as no ophthalmopathy progression within 18 months. Clinicians diagnosed patients from clinical symptoms, serum thyroxine and TRAb, thyroid ultrasound and orbital computed tomography.

The sequence derives from a woman aged 25 to 45 with Graves' hyperthyroidism. The chain uses TRBV6-2 or TRBV6-3 and TRBJ2-7; 12 bases line up with TRBD1. Sequenced sample: blood. CDR3 protein: CASSYGGQGAREQYF. Here the CDR3 DNA reads TGTGCCAGCAGTTACGGGGGACAGGGGGCGCGCGAGCAGTACTTC.